This T cell receptor beta chain was captured by sequencing in a study of CD8 T cells in Susac syndrome. RNA amounts of 0.5 to 1 ug underwent reverse transcription with random hexamers. TCRdb used MiXCR to reprocess the immunoSEQ multiplex PCR reads, holding one entry per CDR3 protein. Here the sample spans around 280,000 distinct CDR3 sequences, about 88% being singletons. CDR1 and CDR2 (germline): MDHEN, SYDVKM. Trimming took 9 bases from V and 3 from J, leaving 24 bases between them. The CDR3 contains 17 residues. The chain links TRBV28 to TRBJ1-5, with D possibly matching TRBD1 (5 bases). The source material was CD8+ T cells from PBMCs. This receptor was obtained from a human donor with multiple sclerosis. CDR3 protein: CASLGAISQLHNQPQHF. CDR3 DNA: TGTGCCAGTTTAGGGGCCATCAGCCAGTTGCACAATCAGCCCCAGCATTTT.